Each of the 30 T cell receptor beta chains below was sequenced from the same sample in a study of cytomegalovirus exposure and HLA in healthy donors listed by TCRdb under 2017. The receptor library was made with the immunoSEQ multiplex PCR assay. Drawn from immuneACCESS, this table holds only the in-frame rearrangements with V and J called that TCRdb kept. Clones are partly lost; checked studies trace under half to an unresolved V gene and leave the rest unexplained. This sample comprises tens of thousands of clones, roughly 94% of them detected only once. The ten largest clones take up approximately 3.3% of the sample. Sequencing used PBMCs. The source is a woman aged 18 to 35 in good health and CMV-seropositive.

The CDR3 is CASSFYGTGAGANVLTF. CDR3 nucleotides: TGTGCCAGCAGTTTTTACGGGACAGGGGCAGGGGCCAACGTCCTGACTTTC. The rearrangement joins TRBV28 to TRBJ2-6; 10 nucleotides agree with TRBD1. CDR1 and CDR2 (germline): MDHEN, SYDVKM. Trimming removed 3 bases from V and 4 bases from J; junction bases left unmatched: 6. This CDR3 region has 17 residues.

CDR3 in DNA: TGTGCCAGCAGCTTAGCTTTAGCGGCAAGGAACATTCAGTACTTC. Translating gives CASSLALAARNIQYF. The genes are TRBV7-2 and TRBJ2-4, with D perhaps matching TRBD2 (6 bases). This CDR3 is 15 amino acids long. Per the germline V gene, CDR1 is SGHTA and CDR2 is FQGNSA. V dropped 0 bases and J dropped 7 bases, with 13 bases sitting between them.

The V gene is TRBV28, the J gene TRBJ1-2, with 8 bases identical to TRBD1. This CDR3 region has 12 residues. The germline V gene encodes CDR1 MDHEN and CDR2 SYDVKM. The junction had 5 bases not matched to a gene; V was cut back by 7 bases and J by 7 bases. CDR3 DNA sequence: TGTGCCAGCACCTCTACAGGGGGTGGCTACACCTTC. Protein sequence: CASTSTGGGYTF.

The chain has TRBV7-9 and TRBJ2-4; 8 bases match TRBD1. The CDR3 runs to 14 residues. J lost 4 bases, V lost 5 bases, and 4 bases had no gene match. Germline V lookup: CDR1 SEHNR, CDR2 FQNEAQ (reference sequence). The CDR3 loop reads CASSGGQGKNIQYF. Written as DNA, the CDR3 is TGTGCCAGCAGCGGCGGACAGGGTAAAAACATTCAGTACTTC.

This chain uses TRBV30 with TRBJ2-1, with D perhaps TRBD1 (5 bases). The CDR3 extends over 13 amino acids. Per the germline V gene, CDR1 is GTSNPN and CDR2 is SVGIG (reference sequence). V was pared by 0 bases and J by 8 bases, with 11 bases between. CDR3 in amino acids: CAWSVAGPHEQFF. The DNA for the CDR3 is TGTGCCTGGAGTGTAGCAGGGCCCCATGAGCAGTTCTTC.

This chain links TRBV4-3 with TRBJ2-7; D may be TRBD2 (6 bases). The ends were cut back, 3 bases at V and 2 bases at J, with 20 bases in the middle. CDR3 length: 17 residues. CDR1 is LGHNA, CDR2 YSLEER, per germline. CDR3 DNA: TGCGCCAGCAGCCATCATTCTTTCCGGGACTCCCCCTACGAGCAGTACTTC. Translating it yields CASSHHSFRDSPYEQYF.

The chain uses TRBV19 and TRBJ2-1; 7 bases are a match to TRBD2. V dropped 3 bases and J dropped 4; count of bases not matched to a gene: 6. This CDR3 contains 15 residues. Looked up from germline, CDR1 is LNHDA and CDR2 is SQIVND (reference sequence). The CDR3 here is CASSIAAGEYNEQFF. CDR3 coding DNA: TGTGCCAGTAGTATTGCGGCGGGAGAGTACAATGAGCAGTTCTTC.

The V gene is TRBV6-5, the J gene TRBJ1-4; D unresolved. Trimming cost V 2 bases and J 10 bases, with 8 bases left between them. Germline V gene data show CDR1 as MNHEY and CDR2 as SVGAGI. This CDR3 comprises 12 residues. In DNA form, the CDR3 reads TGTGCCAGCAGTTACAGCCGCGGAAAACTGTTTTTT. This translates into CASSYSRGKLFF.

This rearrangement joins TRBV4-1 to TRBJ2-1, with 8 bases fitting TRBD2. CDR1 and CDR2 from the germline V gene are MGHRA and YSYEKL. The ends lost 4 bases at V and 8 bases at J; junction bases unmatched: 13. The CDR3 sequence is 16 residues long. CDR3 residues: CASSRHGGESGDEQFF. The CDR3 DNA reads as TGCGCCAGCAGCCGACACGGGGGGGAGTCGGGCGATGAGCAGTTCTTC.

The V call is TRBV7-2, the J call TRBJ1-6; 7 bases fit TRBD1. CDR1 and CDR2 (germline): SGHTA, FQGNSA. V gave up 5 bases and J gave up 12 bases; unmatched junction bases: 7. The CDR3 has 13 residues. CDR3 coding DNA: TGTGCCAGCAGCATGAGACAGGGCGGACCCCTCCACTTT. This translates into CASSMRQGGPLHF.

The chain recombines TRBV4-1 with TRBJ2-7, with 12 positions matching TRBD1. The V and J ends lost 4 bases and 5 bases, in that order; junction bases with no gene match: 6. The CDR3 runs to 15 residues. Germline V gene sequence: CDR1 MGHRA, CDR2 YSYEKL. The CDR3 DNA is TGCGCCAGCAGCCGGTCCGGGACAGGGGGCGACGAGCAGTACTTC. The encoded protein is CASSRSGTGGDEQYF.

V and J are TRBV4-2 and TRBJ1-4; D gene uncertain. Trimming stripped 0 bases from V and 5 bases from J, with 7 bases between. The CDR3 contains 14 residues. Germline V gene sequence: CDR1 LGHNA, CDR2 YNFKEQ. CDR3 nucleotide sequence: TGTGCCAGCAGCCAAGATTCGGGAAATGAAAAACTGTTTTTT. It specifies CASSQDSGNEKLFF.

The chain has TRBV6-6 and TRBJ2-1; TRBD2 agrees at 14 bases. Unmatched junction bases numbered 6, after V lost 6 bases and J lost 8 bases. Germline-derived CDR1 and CDR2 are MNHNY and SVGAGI (reference sequence). The CDR3 loop spans 15 amino acids. CDR3 nucleotides: TGTGCCAGCAGGCCGACTAGCGGGGGGGCCGATGAGCAGTTCTTC. This encodes CASRPTSGGADEQFF.

The V and J genes are TRBV5-1 and TRBJ2-1; 9 bases agree with TRBD1. CDR1 and CDR2 (germline): SGHRS, YFSETQ. This CDR3 spans 18 amino acids. V gave up 7 bases and J gave up 0 bases; unmatched junction bases: 14. The CDR3 sequence: CASAGTGRGMSSYNEQFF. For the CDR3, the DNA is TGCGCCAGCGCCGGGACAGGGAGGGGAATGAGCTCCTACAATGAGCAGTTCTTC.

The genes are TRBV2 and TRBJ2-3, with 14 bases matching TRBD2. The germline V gene has CDR1 SNHLY and CDR2 FYNNEI. There are 16 residues in the CDR3. Unmatched junction bases numbered 4, after V lost 6 bases and J lost 2 bases. DNA of the CDR3: TGTGCCAGCAGCGCGACTAGCGGGGGGGCCACAGATACGCAGTATTTT. Its translation is CASSATSGGATDTQYF.

This sequence joins TRBV7-8 and TRBJ2-7; 8 positions agree with TRBD1. Trimming removed 6 bases from V and 3 bases from J; junction bases left unmatched: 7. CDR1 and CDR2 from the germline V gene are SGHVS and FQNEAQ. CDR3 length: 14 amino acids. The DNA of the CDR3 is TGTGCCAGCAGTGGGACAGGAGGGGTCTACGAGCAGTACTTC. Translation: CASSGTGGVYEQYF.

This clone has only a few counts. CDR3 coding DNA: TGTGCCATCAACCCGGGACAGGGGGCAGATGGCTACACCTTC. Translation: CAINPGQGADGYTF. This chain links TRBV10-3 with TRBJ1-2; 12 bases fit TRBD1. This CDR3 is built from 14 residues. V gave up 7 bases and J gave up 6 bases; unmatched junction bases: 6. Germline V gene data show CDR1 as ENHRY and CDR2 as SYGVKD.

The chain recombines TRBV28 with TRBJ1-4; no definite D call. Germline CDR1 reads MDHEN; CDR2 reads SYDVKM. The CDR3 sequence is 14 residues long. V lost 2 bases to trimming and J lost 5 bases, with 9 bases between them. CDR3: CASSLRTGNEKLFF. Written as DNA, the CDR3 is TGTGCCAGCAGTTTAAGGACGGGAAATGAAAAACTGTTTTTT.

J is TRBJ2-1 and V is TRBV27, with TRBD1 matching over 7 bases. V shed 5 bases, J shed 0 bases, and the junction held 10 bases outside the gene matches. CDR1 and CDR2 (germline): MNHEY, SMNVEV (reference sequence). The CDR3 is 17 residues long. CDR3 coding DNA: TGTGCCAGCAGTCCCCACTTCGGGACAGCCTCCTACAATGAGCAGTTCTTC. It is translated as CASSPHFGTASYNEQFF.

This clone appeared once. V gene TRBV27 combines with J gene TRBJ1-2, with D perhaps TRBD1 (5 bases). Germline V lookup: CDR1 MNHEY, CDR2 SMNVEV (reference sequence). The CDR3 runs 15 residues. Between the trimmed V and J ends, which lost 5 bases and 7 bases, there was a span of 20 bases. CDR3 sequence: CASSPPWAGRAGYTF. The CDR3 region has the DNA TGTGCCAGCAGTCCCCCTTGGGCAGGGAGGGCTGGCTACACCTTC.

In this sample, this clone turned up once. This sequence joins TRBV10-3 and TRBJ1-5; possible D gene TRBD1, 6 bases. This CDR3 is built from 13 residues. Trimming removed 10 bases at V and 7 bases at J, with 17 bases between. Per the germline V gene, CDR1 is ENHRY and CDR2 is SYGVKD. CDR3 nucleotide sequence: TGTGCCACGTACGGGGGGGCTAAACAGCCCCAGCATTTT. It specifies CATYGGAKQPQHF.

The chain uses TRBV7-3 and TRBJ2-3; 12 bases fit TRBD2. The trim removed 0 bases at V and 4 bases at J, leaving 5 bases unmatched. Germline lookup yields CDR1 SGHTA and CDR2 FQGTGA. The CDR3 length is 17 residues. CDR3 loop: CASSLTTSGRRADTQYF. The CDR3 nucleotides are TGTGCCAGCAGCTTAACCACTAGCGGGAGGAGGGCAGATACGCAGTATTTT.

The chain couples TRBV25-1 to TRBJ2-7; 9 bases agree with TRBD1. Trimming cost V 8 bases and J 4 bases; bases outside gene matches: 9. The CDR3 extends over 14 amino acids. The germline CDR1 and CDR2 sequences are MGHDK and SYGVNS. For the CDR3, the DNA is TGTGCCAGCTCGTCCCGGGACAGGGCGTACGAGCAGTACTTC. Protein: CASSSRDRAYEQYF.

The V and J genes are TRBV5-1 and TRBJ1-5, with no clear D. CDR1 and CDR2 (germline): SGHRS, YFSETQ. Trimming pared 0 bases from V and 4 bases from J, leaving 8 bases between. The CDR3 runs 14 residues. CDR3 residues: CASSLGEKNQPQHF. The CDR3 nucleotides are TGCGCCAGCAGCTTGGGGGAGAAGAATCAGCCCCAGCATTTT.

This chain uses TRBV10-2 with TRBJ1-1, with 7 positions matching TRBD1. The CDR3 runs to 13 residues. Germline CDR1 WSHSY, CDR2 SAAADI. V was pared by 4 bases and J by 1 base, with 0 bases of the junction left unmatched. The CDR3 loop is CASSGQGNTEAFF. The CDR3 bases are TGCGCCAGCAGTGGACAGGGGAACACTGAAGCTTTCTTT.

This chain connects TRBV19 to TRBJ2-2; 11 bases map to TRBD1. This CDR3 has 15 amino acids. Trimming cost V 7 bases and J 7 bases; bases outside gene matches: 8. Germline V lookup: CDR1 LNHDA, CDR2 SQIVND (reference sequence). CDR3: CASTPDRGLYGELFF. The CDR3 nucleotides read TGTGCCAGTACCCCGGACAGGGGGCTTTACGGGGAGCTGTTTTTT.

This clone has just a few counts. The gene calls are TRBV2 and TRBJ2-7, with unresolved D. CDR3 length: 15 residues. The V end was cut by 5 bases, the J end by 3 bases, with 17 bases between. The germline CDR1 and CDR2 sequences are SNHLY and FYNNEI. The CDR3 sequence: CASSPAISRHYEQYF. CDR3 sequence (DNA): TGTGCCAGCAGTCCGGCAATTAGCCGGCACTACGAGCAGTACTTC.

The V and J genes are TRBV5-4 and TRBJ1-2, with 9 bases fitting TRBD1. The ends lost 3 bases at V and 5 bases at J; junction bases unmatched: 5. Germline loops: CDR1 SGHNT, CDR2 YYREEE (reference sequence). The CDR3 spans 14 residues. The CDR3 sequence is CASSSPDRGYGYTF. The CDR3 DNA sequence: TGTGCCAGCAGCTCGCCGGACAGGGGATATGGCTACACCTTC.

This clone was recorded once. The J gene is TRBJ2-3, the V gene TRBV6-5, with no clear D. V lost 6 bases and J 0 bases, leaving 4 bases between the germline ends. Germline CDR1 reads MNHEY; CDR2 reads SVGAGI. This CDR3 has 12 amino acids. The CDR3 nucleotides are TGTGCCAGCAGGGGCAGCACAGATACGCAGTATTTT. Amino acids: CASRGSTDTQYF.

A single count supports this clone. The rearrangement uses TRBV28 and TRBJ1-1; 7 positions match TRBD1. J lost 1 base, V lost 6 bases, and 2 bases had no gene match. The CDR3 loop spans 13 amino acids. CDR1 and CDR2 (germline): MDHEN, SYDVKM. The DNA for the CDR3 is TGTGCCAGCAGATACAGGGGGAACACTGAAGCTTTCTTT. This encodes CASRYRGNTEAFF.